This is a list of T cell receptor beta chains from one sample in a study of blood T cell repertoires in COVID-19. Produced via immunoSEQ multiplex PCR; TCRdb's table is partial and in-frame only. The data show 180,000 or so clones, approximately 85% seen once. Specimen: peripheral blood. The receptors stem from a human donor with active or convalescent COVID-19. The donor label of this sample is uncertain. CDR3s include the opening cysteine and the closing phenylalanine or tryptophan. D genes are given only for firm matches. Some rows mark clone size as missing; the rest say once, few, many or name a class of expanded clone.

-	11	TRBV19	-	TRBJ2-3	CASSIQDTQYF	TGTGCCAGTAGTATCCAAGATACGCAGTATTTT
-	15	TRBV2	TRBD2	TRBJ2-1	CASSEALRGDNEQFF	TGTGCCAGCAGTGAAGCGCTTCGGGGGGACAATGAGCAGTTCTTC
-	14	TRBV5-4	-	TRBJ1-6	CASSSDTLVSPLHF	TGTGCCAGCAGCTCGGACACCTTAGTATCACCCCTCCACTTT
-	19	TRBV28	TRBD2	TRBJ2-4	CASSRTQRTSGSEGNIQYF	TGTGCCAGCAGCCGTACTCAGAGGACTAGCGGGAGTGAGGGAAACATTCAGTACTTC
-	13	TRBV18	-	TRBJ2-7	CASSPPNSYEQYF	TGTGCCAGCTCACCTCCAAACTCTTACGAGCAGTACTTC
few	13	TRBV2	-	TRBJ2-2	CASGTGFTGELFF	TGTGCCAGCGGTACAGGGTTCACCGGGGAGCTGTTTTTT
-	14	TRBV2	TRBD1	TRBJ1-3	CASRAQGTGNTIYF	TGTGCCAGCAGGGCACAGGGGACGGGAAACACCATATATTTT
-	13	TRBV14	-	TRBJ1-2	CASSLDRIYGYTF	TGTGCCAGCAGCCTCGACAGGATCTATGGCTACACCTTC
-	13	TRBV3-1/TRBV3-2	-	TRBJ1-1	CASSSALRGEAFF	TGTGCCAGCAGCTCTGCACTCAGGGGTGAAGCTTTCTTT
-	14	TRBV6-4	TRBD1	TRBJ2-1	CASSDTSTGVQQFF	TGTGCCAGCAGTGATACTTCTACAGGGGTTCAGCAGTTCTTC
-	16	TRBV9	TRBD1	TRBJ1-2	CASSSLQGQANYGYTF	TGTGCCAGCAGCTCTTTGCAGGGACAGGCTAACTATGGCTACACCTTC
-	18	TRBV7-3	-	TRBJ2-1	CASSLTGGELSSYNEQFF	TGTGCCAGCAGCTTAACGGGGGGAGAGTTAAGCTCCTACAATGAGCAGTTCTTC
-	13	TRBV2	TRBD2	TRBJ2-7	CASNAGSGNEQYF	TGTGCCAGCAACGCAGGGAGCGGGAACGAGCAGTACTTC
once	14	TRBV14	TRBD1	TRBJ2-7	CASSQDRGNYEQYF	TGTGCCAGCAGCCAAGACAGGGGGAACTACGAGCAGTACTTC
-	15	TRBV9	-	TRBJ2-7	CASSATGGGSYEQYF	TGTGCCAGCAGCGCAACGGGGGGCGGCTCCTACGAGCAGTACTTC
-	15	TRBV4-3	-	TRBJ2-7	CASSQDDTGLYEQYF	TGCGCCAGCAGCCAAGACGATACCGGACTCTACGAGCAGTACTTC
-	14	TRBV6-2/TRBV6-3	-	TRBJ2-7	CASSYPGTSYEQYF	TGTGCCAGCAGTTACCCTGGGACATCGTACGAGCAGTACTTC
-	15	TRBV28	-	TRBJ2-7	CASSLFGRGTYEQYF	TGTGCCAGCAGTTTATTCGGCAGGGGAACCTACGAGCAGTACTTC
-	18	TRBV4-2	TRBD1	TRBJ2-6	CASSQEGSGGSGANVLTF	TGTGCCAGCAGCCAAGAAGGTTCAGGGGGCTCTGGGGCCAACGTCCTGACTTTC
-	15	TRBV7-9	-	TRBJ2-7	CASSSAGPLSYEQYF	TGTGCCAGCAGCTCAGCGGGCCCCTTGTCGTACGAGCAGTACTTC
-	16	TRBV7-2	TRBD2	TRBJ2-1	CASSAWTSGGDNEQFF	TGTGCCAGCAGCGCGTGGACTAGCGGGGGTGACAATGAGCAGTTCTTC
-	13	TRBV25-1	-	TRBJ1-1	CASSEGAFHRAFF	TGTGCCAGCAGTGAAGGAGCCTTTCATCGGGCTTTCTTT
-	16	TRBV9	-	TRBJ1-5	CASSAPLQSSNQPQHF	TGTGCCAGCAGCGCCCCCCTACAGAGTAGCAATCAGCCCCAGCATTTT
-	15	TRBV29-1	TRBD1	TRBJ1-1	CSVEDLTGGSTEAFF	TGCAGCGTTGAAGATCTAACAGGGGGGTCCACTGAAGCTTTCTTT
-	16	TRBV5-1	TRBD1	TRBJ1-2	CASSLGTGGAPGGYTF	TGCGCCAGCAGCTTGGGGACAGGGGGCGCCCCTGGTGGCTACACCTTC
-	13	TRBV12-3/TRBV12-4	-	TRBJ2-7	CASSLGQISEQYF	TGTGCCAGCAGCCTTGGACAGATCTCAGAGCAGTACTTC
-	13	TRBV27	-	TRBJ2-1	CASGAGSYNEQFF	TGTGCCAGTGGGGCGGGATCCTACAATGAGCAGTTCTTC
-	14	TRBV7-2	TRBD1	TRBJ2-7	CASTRGTGESEQYF	TGTGCCAGCACCCGCGGGACAGGGGAGTCCGAGCAGTACTTC
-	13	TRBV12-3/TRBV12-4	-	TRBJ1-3	CASSFRTGNTIYF	TGTGCCAGCAGTTTCAGGACTGGAAACACCATATATTTT
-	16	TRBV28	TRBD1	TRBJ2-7	CASRIPLGQGLYEQYF	TGTGCCAGCAGAATCCCCCTCGGACAGGGCCTCTACGAGCAGTACTTC
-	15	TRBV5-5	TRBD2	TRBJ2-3	CASSSLAGFTDTQYF	TGTGCCAGCAGCTCCCTAGCGGGGTTCACAGATACGCAGTATTTT
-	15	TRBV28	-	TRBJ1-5	CASSLPGINNQPQHF	TGTGCCAGCAGTTTACCAGGAATTAACAATCAGCCCCAGCATTTT
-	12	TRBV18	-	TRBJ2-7	CASSPNIYEQYF	TGTGCCAGCTCACCAAATATTTACGAGCAGTACTTC
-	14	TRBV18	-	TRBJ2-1	CASFGFPIHNEQFF	TGTGCCAGCTTCGGGTTCCCCATTCACAATGAGCAGTTCTTC
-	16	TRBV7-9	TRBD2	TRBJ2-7	CASSLGTSGISYEQYF	TGTGCCAGCAGTCTCGGGACTAGCGGGATCTCCTACGAGCAGTACTTC
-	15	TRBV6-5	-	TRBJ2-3	CASSSVGGGTDTQYF	TGTGCCAGCAGTAGCGTTGGCGGGGGCACAGATACGCAGTATTTT
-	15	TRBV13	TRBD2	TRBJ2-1	CASSLTSGNYNGQFF	TGTGCCAGCAGCTTAACTAGCGGAAATTACAACGGGCAGTTCTTC
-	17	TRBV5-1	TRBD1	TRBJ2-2	CASSFRSGQGSHRGAVF	TGCGCCAGCAGCTTCAGGTCGGGACAGGGGTCACACCGGGGAGCTGTTTTT
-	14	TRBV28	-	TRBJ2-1	CASRFLSSYNEQFF	TGTGCCAGCAGGTTCCTGAGCTCCTACAATGAGCAGTTCTTC
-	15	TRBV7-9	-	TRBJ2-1	CASSLAGSSYNEQFF	TGTGCCAGCAGCTTAGCGGGGAGCTCCTACAATGAGCAGTTCTTC
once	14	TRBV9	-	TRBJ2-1	CASSVAGVSYEQFF	TGTGCCAGCAGCGTAGCGGGGGTATCTTATGAGCAGTTCTTC
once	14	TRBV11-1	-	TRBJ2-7	CASSLLGSGYEQYF	TGTGCCAGCAGCTTACTCGGGAGTGGCTACGAGCAGTACTTC
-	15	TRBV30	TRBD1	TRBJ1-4	CAWSVTGAMGEKLFF	TGTGCCTGGAGTGTAACAGGGGCGATGGGTGAAAAACTGTTTTTT
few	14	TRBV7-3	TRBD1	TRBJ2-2	CASSLTLTGGPLFF	TGTGCCAGCAGCTTAACGTTAACAGGGGGTCCGCTGTTTTTT
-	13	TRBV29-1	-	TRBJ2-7	CSVEMQVSYEQYF	TGCAGCGTTGAAATGCAGGTGTCCTACGAGCAGTACTTC
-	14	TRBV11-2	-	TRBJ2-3	CASSSVALKDTQYF	TGTGCCAGCAGCTCGGTTGCTCTAAAGGATACGCAGTATTTT
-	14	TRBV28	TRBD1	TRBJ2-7	CASSEGQVNHEQYF	TGTGCCAGCAGTGAGGGACAGGTAAACCACGAGCAGTACTTC
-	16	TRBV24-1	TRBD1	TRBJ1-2	CATSESGQGENYGYTF	TGTGCCACCAGTGAATCCGGACAGGGAGAGAACTATGGCTACACCTTC
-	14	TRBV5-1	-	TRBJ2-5	CASSSSQGFETQYF	TGCGCCAGCAGCTCCAGTCAGGGTTTCGAGACCCAGTACTTC
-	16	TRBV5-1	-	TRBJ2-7	CASSLVSGHLVDEQYF	TGCGCCAGCAGCTTGGTATCGGGACACCTGGTGGACGAGCAGTACTTC
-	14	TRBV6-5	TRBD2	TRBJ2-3	CASRFGGASDTQYF	TGTGCCAGCAGGTTCGGGGGGGCCTCAGATACGCAGTATTTT
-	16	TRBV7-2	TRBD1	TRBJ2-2	CASSHSRTGGSGELFF	TGTGCCAGCAGCCATTCTAGGACAGGGGGGTCCGGGGAGCTGTTTTTT
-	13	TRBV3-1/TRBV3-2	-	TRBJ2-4	CASSQGGENIQYF	TGTGCCAGCAGCCAAGGGGGGGAAAACATTCAGTACTTC
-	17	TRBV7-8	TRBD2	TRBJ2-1	CASSLVRLAGAYNEQFF	TGTGCCAGCAGCTTAGTGCGGCTAGCGGGAGCATACAATGAGCAGTTCTTC
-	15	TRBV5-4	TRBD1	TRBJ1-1	CASSLEQGISTEAFF	TGTGCCAGCAGCTTGGAACAGGGGATTTCCACTGAAGCTTTCTTT